This entry lists 32 T cell receptor beta chains sequenced from one sample in a study of cytomegalovirus exposure and HLA in healthy donors. It was with 60 Vbeta and 13 Jbeta primers that the PCR ran. Clones were read by immunoSEQ multiplex PCR, and TCRdb kept only the in-frame ones, dropping some. The data hold approximately 150,000 clones, with roughly 77% observed a single time. Material for sequencing was PBMCs. All receptors derive from a man younger than 40 in good health and CMV-seropositive.

CDR3 amino acids: CASRLDRGGNQPQHF. In DNA, the CDR3 is TGTGCCAGTCGCTTGGACAGGGGAGGAAATCAGCCCCAGCATTTT. The chain recombines TRBV19 with TRBJ1-5; 9 bases are shared with TRBD1. Germline V gives CDR1 LNHDA, CDR2 SQIVND (reference sequence). V shed 8 bases, J shed 4 bases, and the junction held 9 bases outside the gene matches. This CDR3 is built from 15 residues.

V is TRBV2 and J is TRBJ2-5, with a possible D match to TRBD1 (5 bases). The germline V gene encodes CDR1 SNHLY and CDR2 FYNNEI. The CDR3 loop spans 14 amino acids. V lost 4 bases, J lost 0 bases, and 9 bases lay in between. The CDR3 DNA reads TGTGCCAGCAGTGGGGCCAGGGACCAAGAGACCCAGTACTTC. This translates into CASSGARDQETQYF.

J is TRBJ1-5 and V is TRBV5-6; a weak D match, TRBD1 (6 bases). From germline, CDR1 is SGHDT and CDR2 YYEEEE. V was pared by 4 bases and J by 1 base, with 12 bases between. This CDR3 is 15 amino acids long. The CDR3, as DNA: TGTGCCAGCAGCCTCGGGGGGCTCAGCAATCAGCCCCAGCATTTT. Protein product: CASSLGGLSNQPQHF.

This clone was counted only a few times. This rearrangement joins TRBV28 to TRBJ2-7, with 9 bases lining up with TRBD1. CDR3 size: 14 residues. Germline V gives CDR1 MDHEN, CDR2 SYDVKM. V lost 7 bases, J lost 4 bases, and 8 bases stayed unmatched. The CDR3 loop reads CASTPTGGTYEQYF. CDR3 bases: TGTGCCAGCACCCCGACAGGGGGGACGTACGAGCAGTACTTC.

The genes are TRBV7-3 and TRBJ2-1; 12 bases align to TRBD2. The CDR3 runs to 15 residues. Germline V CDR1 and CDR2: SGHTA, FQGTGA. The trim removed 5 bases at V and 6 bases at J, leaving 5 bases unmatched. The CDR3, as DNA: TGTGCCAGCAGCGTTACTAGCGGGGGGCCCAATGAGCAGTTCTTC. Protein: CASSVTSGGPNEQFF.

The chain employs TRBV30 and TRBJ2-3; tentatively, D is TRBD2 (5 bases). Trimming took off 1 base at V and 10 bases at J, with 9 bases between the two ends. Germline-derived CDR1 and CDR2 are GTSNPN and SVGIG (reference sequence). This CDR3 comprises 11 residues. The CDR3 DNA follows: TGTGCCTGGAGTGCCGGGATGCCGCAGTATTTT. Translated: CAWSAGMPQYF.

The rearrangement joins TRBV7-6 to TRBJ2-7, with 9 positions matching TRBD2. The CDR3 is 17 residues long. Germline V gives CDR1 SGHVS, CDR2 FNYEAQ. Trimming removed 0 bases from V and 2 bases from J; junction bases left unmatched: 8. CDR3 protein: CASSLALASGEPYEQYF. The CDR3 DNA is TGTGCCAGCAGCTTAGCGTTGGCTAGCGGGGAACCCTACGAGCAGTACTTC. The whole variable domain, remainder taken from reference TRBV7-6 and TRBJ2-7, is GAGVSQSPRYKVTKRGQDVALRCDPISGHVSLYWYRQALGQGPEFLTYFNYEAQQDKSGLPNDRFSAERPEGSISTLTIQRTEQRDSAMYRCASSLALASGEPYEQYFGPGTRLTVT.

The V gene is TRBV2, the J gene TRBJ2-7; 10 nucleotides align to TRBD1. With 7 bases clipped from V and 3 bases from J, the junction kept 6 bases outside the gene matches. The germline V gene encodes CDR1 SNHLY and CDR2 FYNNEI. CDR3 size: 14 residues. The CDR3 sequence is CASNSGQGHYEQYF. CDR3 in DNA: TGTGCCAGCAACTCGGGACAGGGGCACTACGAGCAGTACTTC.

This chain connects TRBV10-2 to TRBJ2-7, with TRBD1 identical over 9 bases. Unmatched junction bases numbered 3, after V lost 5 bases and J lost 1 base. The CDR3 loop spans 14 amino acids. Germline CDR1 is WSHSY and CDR2 is SAAADI. For the CDR3, the DNA is TGCGCCAGCAGTAGGGACAGGGAGTCCTACGAGCAGTACTTC. It translates to CASSRDRESYEQYF.

The gene calls are TRBV2 and TRBJ1-4; TRBD1 aligns across 9 bases. Germline lookup yields CDR1 SNHLY and CDR2 FYNNEI. The J segment lost 7 bases and the V segment lost 5 bases, leaving 5 bases of the junction unmatched. The CDR3 contains 14 residues. This CDR3 reads CASSLDRGSEKLFF. CDR3 DNA sequence: TGTGCCAGCAGTCTGGACAGGGGTTCTGAAAAACTGTTTTTT. The full variable domain, rest sourced from reference TRBV2 and TRBJ1-4, is EPEVTQTPSHQVTQMGQEVILRCVPISNHLYFYWYRQILGQKVEFLVSFYNNEISEKSEIFDDQFSVERPDGSNFTLKIRSTKLEDSAMYFCASSLDRGSEKLFFGSGTQLSVL.

The chain employs TRBV7-9 and TRBJ1-4; D call uncertain. The V end was cut by 1 base, the J end by 0 bases, with 6 bases between. Per germline, CDR1 SEHNR and CDR2 FQNEAQ (reference sequence). This CDR3 region has 15 residues. The CDR3 DNA is TGTGCCAGCAGCTTAGATCTTGCAACTAATGAAAAACTGTTTTTT. This gives the protein CASSLDLATNEKLFF.

The chain carries TRBV5-6 and TRBJ1-1, with a possible D match to TRBD1 (6 bases). This CDR3 has 13 residues. The germline gives CDR1 SGHDT, CDR2 YYEEEE. Between the trimmed V and J ends, which lost 0 bases and 7 bases, there was a span of 10 bases. The CDR3 DNA sequence: TGTGCCAGCAGCTTGGCAGGGGTAGATGAAGCTTTCTTT. Protein product: CASSLAGVDEAFF.

The genes are TRBV15 and TRBJ1-4; D is undetermined. The V end was cut by 0 bases, the J end by 7 bases, with 12 bases between. The CDR3 consists of 15 residues. Per the germline V gene, CDR1 is LNHNV and CDR2 is YYDKDF (reference sequence). CDR3 loop: CATSRDLPRGEKLFF. As DNA, the CDR3 is TGTGCCACCAGCAGAGATCTGCCACGGGGTGAAAAACTGTTTTTT.

On this clone: Other DNA sequences within the sample encode an identical CDR3. The chain recombines TRBV5-1 with TRBJ1-4, with D possibly matching TRBD1 (5 bases). This CDR3 is 14 amino acids long. Trimming shortened V by 2 bases and J by 1 base, and 6 bases separated the two germline ends. CDR1 and CDR2 (germline): SGHRS, YFSETQ. CDR3 residues: CASSFGQTNEKLFF. The CDR3 DNA sequence: TGCGCCAGCAGCTTCGGACAAACTAATGAAAAACTGTTTTTT.

This chain uses TRBV18 with TRBJ2-5, with TRBD1 matching over 10 bases. Germline CDR1 and CDR2: KGHSH and LQKENI. CDR3 length: 17 amino acids. V was clipped by 2 bases and J by 4 bases; unmatched bases: 10. CDR3 protein: CASSPVRQGAIGETQYF. The CDR3 DNA follows: TGTGCCAGCTCACCAGTGAGACAGGGGGCAATTGGAGAGACCCAGTACTTC. Together with reference TRBV18 and TRBJ2-5, the CDR3 gives the full variable domain: NAGVMQNPRHLVRRRGQEARLRCSPMKGHSHVYWYRQLPEEGLKFMVYLQKENIIDESGMPKERFSAEFPKEGPSILRIQQVVRGDSAAYFCASSPVRQGAIGETQYFGPGTRLLVL.

Only a few counts were recorded for this clone. The rearrangement links TRBV7-9 to TRBJ2-7; 7 nucleotides match TRBD2. Germline V CDR1 and CDR2: SEHNR, FQNEAQ (reference sequence). This CDR3 is built from 13 residues. The V gene end was trimmed by 5 bases and the J gene end by 4 bases; junction bases not matched to a gene: 5. The CDR3 here is CASSATSSYEQYF. CDR3 sequence (DNA): TGTGCCAGCAGCGCGACTAGCAGTTACGAGCAGTACTTC.

The chain couples TRBV7-6 to TRBJ1-4, with TRBD1 matching over 10 bases. This CDR3 region has 15 residues. Looked up from germline, CDR1 is SGHVS and CDR2 is FNYEAQ. Unmatched junction bases numbered 6, after V lost 3 bases and J lost 8 bases. In DNA, the CDR3 is TGTGCCAGCAGCTTGGAGACAGGGGGCGGAGAAAAACTGTTTTTT. Its translation: CASSLETGGGEKLFF.

The chain uses TRBV10-3 and TRBJ1-2; 7 positions match TRBD1. This CDR3 is built from 15 residues. The trim removed 0 bases at V and 0 bases at J, leaving 1 base unmatched. Looked up from germline, CDR1 is ENHRY and CDR2 is SYGVKD. The chain's CDR3 is CAISESGQANYGYTF. The CDR3 nucleotides read TGTGCCATCAGTGAGTCAGGACAGGCTAACTATGGCTACACCTTC.

This chain joins TRBV19 and TRBJ1-5, with 10 bases identical to TRBD1. Germline V gene sequence: CDR1 LNHDA, CDR2 SQIVND (reference sequence). CDR3 length equals 15 residues. V shed 6 bases, J shed 3 bases, and the junction held 5 bases outside the gene matches. The CDR3 region is CASRGDRGYNQPQHF. The CDR3 DNA reads as TGTGCCAGTAGGGGGGACAGGGGTTACAATCAGCCCCAGCATTTT.

This clone was counted between two and nine times. The chain combines TRBV9 with TRBJ2-7; D is possibly TRBD2 (6 bases). The CDR3 loop spans 17 amino acids. V was shortened by 0 bases and J by 2 bases, with 18 bases between the two germline ends. Germline V gives CDR1 SGDLS, CDR2 YYNGEE. The CDR3 DNA reads as TGTGCCAGCAGCGTAGCTACGGGGGAGACTATTACCTACGAGCAGTACTTC. Translation: CASSVATGETITYEQYF.

The rearrangement joins TRBV19 to TRBJ1-5; D remains unclear. Germline loops: CDR1 LNHDA, CDR2 SQIVND (reference sequence). V lost 1 base and J 0 bases, leaving 16 bases between the germline ends. The CDR3 length is 18 residues. CDR3 residues: CASSIGPSARYSNQPQHF. Here the CDR3 DNA reads TGTGCCAGTAGTATAGGCCCCTCCGCCAGGTATAGCAATCAGCCCCAGCATTTT.

The chain combines TRBV6-1 with TRBJ2-7, with TRBD1 identical over 11 bases. J lost 7 bases, V lost 5 bases, and 10 bases had no gene match. This CDR3 has 15 amino acids. Germline lookup yields CDR1 MNHNS and CDR2 SASEGT. The CDR3 protein is CASSLKGTGGREQYF. The CDR3 DNA sequence: TGTGCCAGCAGTCTAAAGGGGACAGGGGGGCGTGAGCAGTACTTC.

The V and J genes are TRBV6-4 and TRBJ2-2; D is possibly TRBD1 (6 bases). V was cut by 2 bases and J by 2 bases, with 9 bases left in between. Germline CDR1 MRHNA, CDR2 SNTAGT. The CDR3 covers 15 residues. CDR3 DNA: TGTGCCAGCAGTGACCCGGGACAAAACACCGGGGAGCTGTTTTTT. This sequence encodes CASSDPGQNTGELFF.

V gene TRBV29-1 combines with J gene TRBJ1-1; D not certain. CDR1 is SQVTM, CDR2 ANQGSEA, per germline. The CDR3 length is 12 residues. The V gene lost 0 bases and the J gene lost 7 bases, with 9 bases spanning the gap. In DNA, the CDR3 is TGCAGCGTTGAAGAAGAGGGTGTTGAAGCTTTCTTT. The encoded protein is CSVEEEGVEAFF.

The chain employs TRBV28 and TRBJ2-7; 10 bases are a match to TRBD2. The germline V gene has CDR1 MDHEN and CDR2 SYDVKM. This CDR3 has 13 amino acids. V lost 5 bases, J lost 5 bases, and 3 bases stayed unmatched. CDR3 in amino acids: CASSPTSGHEQYF. The CDR3 DNA reads as TGTGCCAGCAGTCCGACTAGCGGGCACGAGCAGTACTTC. Drawing the rest from reference TRBV28 and TRBJ2-7, the complete variable domain is DVKVTQSSRYLVKRTGEKVFLECVQDMDHENMFWYRQDPGLGLRLIYFSYDVKMKEKGDIPEGYSVSREKKERFSLILESASTNQTSMYLCASSPTSGHEQYFGPGTRLTVT.

V gene TRBV5-6 combines with J gene TRBJ2-7; 7 nucleotides match TRBD1. Trimming cost V 3 bases and J 0 bases; bases outside gene matches: 3. The CDR3 extends over 14 amino acids. Looked up from germline, CDR1 is SGHDT and CDR2 is YYEEEE. Here the CDR3 reads CASSYDRVSYEQYF. DNA for the CDR3: TGTGCCAGCAGCTACGACAGGGTCTCCTACGAGCAGTACTTC.

This clone has a handful of counts. The chain combines TRBV7-2 with TRBJ1-3, with 9 bases lining up with TRBD1. The V segment lost 9 bases and the J segment 2 bases; nucleotides outside the gene matches: 5. Germline CDR1 is SGHTA and CDR2 is FQGNSA. The CDR3 spans 14 residues. As DNA, the CDR3 is TGTGCCAGTGCTCGACAGGGGGCTGGAAACACCATATATTTT. Its protein product is CASARQGAGNTIYF.

The chain employs TRBV27 and TRBJ1-5, with 8 bases aligning to TRBD1. This CDR3 comprises 16 residues. Losses at the gene ends were 6 bases for V and 5 bases for J; bases not matched to a gene: 12. The germline gives CDR1 MNHEY, CDR2 SMNVEV (reference sequence). Written as DNA, the CDR3 is TGTGCCAGCAGGAAGACACAGGGGGGGCTTCATCAGCCCCAGCATTTT. This gives the protein CASRKTQGGLHQPQHF.

The genes are TRBV5-6 and TRBJ1-1; 8 bases are a match to TRBD1. With V trimmed by 2 bases and J by 10 bases, 4 bases remained unmatched. The CDR3 sequence is 12 residues long. Germline lookup yields CDR1 SGHDT and CDR2 YYEEEE. The CDR3 loop reads CASSLGGTGAFF. The CDR3 DNA reads TGTGCCAGCAGCTTAGGTGGGACAGGAGCTTTCTTT.

CDR3 nucleotides: TGTGCCAGCAGCTTGGGGCTCCCGGGAAGCGAGCAGTACTTC. Its translation is CASSLGLPGSEQYF. The V and J genes are TRBV5-4 and TRBJ2-7, with D tentatively TRBD2 (5 bases). V was trimmed by 0 bases and J by 6 bases, leaving 13 bases between them. The CDR3 covers 14 residues. Germline CDR1 is SGHNT and CDR2 is YYREEE (reference sequence).

The chain carries TRBV11-2 and TRBJ1-1; perhaps TRBD1 as D (6 bases). Trimming cost V 5 bases and J 1 base, with 14 bases left between them. This CDR3 spans 15 amino acids. The germline CDR1 and CDR2 sequences are SGHAT and FQNNGV. DNA for the CDR3: TGTGCCAGCAGCCCCAGGGGACGGGAGAACACTGAAGCTTTCTTT. Translating gives CASSPRGRENTEAFF.

The chain has TRBV27 and TRBJ2-5, with 7 bases lining up with TRBD2. The germline CDR1 and CDR2 sequences are MNHEY and SMNVEV (reference sequence). There are 15 residues in the CDR3. Losses at the gene ends were 3 bases for V and 1 base for J; bases not matched to a gene: 5. The CDR3 protein is CASSLKRGPQETQYF. The CDR3 region has the DNA TGTGCCAGCAGTTTGAAGCGGGGCCCCCAAGAGACCCAGTACTTC.